This passage covers 26 T cell receptor beta chains from one sample sequenced in a study of cytomegalovirus exposure and HLA in healthy donors. In the PCR, 60 Vbeta and 13 Jbeta primers were used. Sequencing used immunoSEQ multiplex PCR; TCRdb keeps in-frame clones, though not all of them. The profile covers 100,000 to 150,000 clones, with 83% appearing a single time and over 0.95% taken by the ten largest. Sequenced sample: PBMCs. The source is a girl aged 2 to 10 in good health and CMV-seronegative.

The J gene is TRBJ2-7, the V gene TRBV7-9; TRBD1 matches at 7 bases. The germline CDR1 and CDR2 sequences are SEHNR and FQNEAQ (reference sequence). V lost 0 bases, J lost 2 bases, and 7 bases stayed unmatched. The CDR3 runs 16 residues. CDR3 sequence (DNA): TGTGCCAGCAGCTTAGCTAGTAGGGGGCGGCCCTACGAGCAGTACTTC. It is translated as CASSLASRGRPYEQYF.

The chain is built from TRBV11-3 and TRBJ1-1; D gene ambiguous. The CDR3 contains 13 residues. Trimming pared 5 bases from V and 8 bases from J, leaving 15 bases between. Germline V gene sequence: CDR1 SGHNT, CDR2 YENEEA. The CDR3 reads CASSPNREGEAFF. CDR3 coding DNA: TGTGCCAGCAGCCCAAACAGAGAGGGAGAAGCTTTCTTT. The complete variable domain, with remaining parts taken from reference TRBV11-3 and TRBJ1-1, reads EAGVVQSPRYKIIEKKQPVAFWCNPISGHNTLYWYLQNLGQGPELLIRYENEEAVDDSQLPKDRFSAERLKGVDSTLKIQPAELGDSAVYLCASSPNREGEAFFGQGTRLTVV.

This sequence joins TRBV19 and TRBJ2-1; 7 bases align to TRBD1. After removal of 3 bases from V and 0 bases from J, the junction contained 5 bases not matched to a gene. Germline CDR1 and CDR2: LNHDA and SQIVND (reference sequence). The CDR3 extends over 16 amino acids. The CDR3 DNA reads as TGTGCCAGTAGTATCCCCAGGGGGAACTCCTACAATGAGCAGTTCTTC. Translated, it gives CASSIPRGNSYNEQFF.

The chain joins TRBV19 to TRBJ1-1; 8 bases are a match to TRBD1. Germline V gene sequence: CDR1 LNHDA, CDR2 SQIVND (reference sequence). This CDR3 spans 14 amino acids. The V gene end was trimmed by 4 bases and the J gene end by 11 bases; junction bases not matched to a gene: 12. The CDR3 sequence is CASSRVAPGGDAFF. The CDR3 DNA is TGTGCCAGTAGTAGGGTTGCTCCAGGGGGCGACGCTTTCTTT. Complete variable domain (other parts from reference TRBV19 and TRBJ1-1): DGGITQSPKYLFRKEGQNVTLSCEQNLNHDAMYWYRQDPGQGLRLIYYSQIVNDFQKGDIAEGYSVSREKKESFPLTVTSAQKNPTAFYLCASSRVAPGGDAFFGQGTRLTVV.

The chain employs TRBV7-6 and TRBJ1-6; tentative D call: TRBD1 (6 bases). V shed 2 bases and J shed 5 bases, with 13 bases lying between them. CDR3 size: 16 residues. CDR1 is SGHVS and CDR2 is FNYEAQ in the germline V gene. The CDR3 nucleotides are TGTGCCAGCAGCTTACGGGGGGAGGGGGATAATTCACCCCTCCACTTT. It encodes CASSLRGEGDNSPLHF.

The rearrangement joins TRBV15 to TRBJ2-5, with 7 bases lining up with TRBD1. Germline-derived CDR1 and CDR2 are LNHNV and YYDKDF (reference sequence). CDR3 length equals 15 residues. The trim removed 5 bases at V and 1 base at J, leaving 7 bases unmatched. CDR3 sequence: CATSPKTGLQETQYF. In DNA, the CDR3 is TGTGCCACCAGCCCCAAGACAGGGCTCCAAGAGACCCAGTACTTC.

In the case of this clone: The sample holds other DNA sequences that translate to the same CDR3. The rearrangement joins TRBV7-2 to TRBJ2-7, with D possibly being TRBD1 (5 bases). CDR1 SGHTA and CDR2 FQGNSA come from the germline V gene. V was shortened by 1 base and J by 4 bases, with 11 bases between the two germline ends. This CDR3 is 14 amino acids long. DNA for the CDR3: TGTGCCAGCAGCTTAGGTAGGGGCGGATACGAGCAGTACTTC. Translation: CASSLGRGGYEQYF.

This chain joins TRBV27 and TRBJ2-7; 7 nucleotides line up with TRBD2. The V gene end was trimmed by 4 bases and the J gene end by 3 bases; junction bases not matched to a gene: 9. The germline V gene has CDR1 MNHEY and CDR2 SMNVEV (reference sequence). The CDR3 is 15 residues long. Written as DNA, the CDR3 is TGTGCCAGCAGTTCGGCCAGCGGGACCTTCTACGAGCAGTACTTC. It is translated as CASSSASGTFYEQYF.

The chain joins TRBV7-9 to TRBJ2-2, with D possibly matching TRBD2 (6 bases). Germline V lookup: CDR1 SEHNR, CDR2 FQNEAQ (reference sequence). Trimming took 4 bases from V and 4 from J, leaving 16 bases between them. This CDR3 spans 16 amino acids. DNA for the CDR3: TGTGCCAGCAGCTGGGGAGGACGAGGGTCCACCGGGGAGCTGTTTTTT. This encodes CASSWGGRGSTGELFF.

The chain is built from TRBV6-5 and TRBJ2-1, with 10 bases lining up with TRBD2. The length of the CDR3 is 16 residues. CDR1 and CDR2 from the germline V gene are MNHEY and SVGAGI. J gave up 7 bases and V 0 bases, and 6 bases lay outside the gene matches. In DNA, the CDR3 is TGTGCCAGCAGTTACTCAAGCGGGGGGGCGGGGAATGAGCAGTTCTTC. Amino acids: CASSYSSGGAGNEQFF.

This clone was seen more than once but under ten times. V gene TRBV6-1 combines with J gene TRBJ2-3, with D possibly being TRBD2 (6 bases). Trimming removed 2 bases at V and 5 bases at J, with 17 bases between. The CDR3 spans 16 residues. Germline CDR1 is MNHNS and CDR2 is SASEGT. This CDR3 reads CASSELRGTGQDTQYF. The CDR3 bases are TGTGCCAGCAGTGAATTGCGGGGCACCGGGCAAGATACGCAGTATTTT.

This clone showed up just once. The V call is TRBV6-4, the J call TRBJ2-3; the D gene is possibly TRBD2 (7 bases). CDR3 length: 17 amino acids. V shed 5 bases and J shed 4 bases, with 22 bases lying between them. Germline values: CDR1 MRHNA, CDR2 SNTAGT. The CDR3 sequence: CASSLRGGGGAPDTQYF. CDR3 in DNA: TGTGCCAGCAGTTTGAGGGGGGGCGGGGGCGCTCCAGATACGCAGTATTTT.

The chain uses TRBV6-5 and TRBJ2-7, with 9 positions matching TRBD2. Germline-derived CDR1 and CDR2 are MNHEY and SVGAGI. V lost 3 bases, J lost 4 bases, and 4 bases stayed unmatched. CDR3 length: 14 amino acids. CDR3 sequence reads: CASSYLAGSYEQYF. CDR3 sequence (DNA): TGTGCCAGCAGTTATCTAGCGGGATCTTACGAGCAGTACTTC.

V is TRBV7-2 and J is TRBJ2-2; 7 bases are shared with TRBD1. This CDR3 has 16 amino acids. CDR1 is SGHTA, CDR2 FQGNSA, per germline. V shed 2 bases and J 1 base; nucleotides not matched to a gene: 4. In DNA form, the CDR3 reads TGTGCCAGCAGCTTAAACCAGGGGGTGAACACCGGGGAGCTGTTTTTT. It is translated as CASSLNQGVNTGELFF.

This clone occurred once. The rearrangement uses TRBV6-4 and TRBJ1-3; D gene uncertain. V was shortened by 10 bases and J by 4 bases, with 11 bases between the two germline ends. The germline V gene encodes CDR1 MRHNA and CDR2 SNTAGT. The CDR3 is made up of 12 amino acids. The CDR3 reads CAILGEGNTIYF. CDR3 DNA: TGTGCCATCCTCGGGGAGGGAAACACCATATATTTT.

J is TRBJ2-7 and V is TRBV27, with 11 bases matching TRBD2. V lost 4 bases, J lost 3 bases, and 8 bases stayed unmatched. Germline V gene lookup returns CDR1 MNHEY and CDR2 SMNVEV (reference sequence). The CDR3 is made up of 16 amino acids. The CDR3 sequence: CASSSPGTSGNYEQYF. The CDR3 DNA sequence: TGTGCCAGCAGTTCTCCCGGGACTAGCGGAAACTACGAGCAGTACTTC.

V usage is TRBV29-1 and J usage is TRBJ2-1; 8 positions agree with TRBD2. The CDR3 covers 15 residues. CDR1 and CDR2 (germline): SQVTM, ANQGSEA. The J segment lost 10 bases and the V segment lost 3 bases, leaving 14 bases of the junction unmatched. CDR3 DNA: TGCAGCGTTGACGCCTCTCAACTAGCGGAGTACGAGCAGTTCTTC. Translation gives CSVDASQLAEYEQFF.

This CDR3 is CASSPSKESTSYEQYF. In DNA, the CDR3 is TGCGCCAGCAGCCCTTCCAAGGAGAGCACTTCCTACGAGCAGTACTTC. The genes are TRBV4-1 and TRBJ2-7; no definite D call. The CDR3 runs to 16 residues. Germline lookup yields CDR1 MGHRA and CDR2 YSYEKL. The V and J ends lost 4 bases and 1 base respectively, with 17 bases between them.

V is TRBV18 and J is TRBJ2-3; a possible D gene is TRBD2 (6 bases). Germline CDR1 reads KGHSH; CDR2 reads LQKENI. The germline V and J ends were trimmed by 0 bases and 3 bases, with 7 bases remaining between them. CDR3 size: 14 residues. The CDR3 DNA reads TGTGCCAGCTCACCACCGGGGGGTACAGATACGCAGTATTTT. This translates into CASSPPGGTDTQYF.

This clone has a handful of counts. The V and J genes are TRBV29-1 and TRBJ2-2, with D possibly matching TRBD1 (6 bases). The closer fit of TRBJ1-3 to the DNA end suggests the J call may be wrong. Germline V lookup: CDR1 SQVTM, CDR2 ANQGSEA. The CDR3 is made up of 14 amino acids. CDR3 loop: CSVEGTDSGNTIYF. As DNA, the CDR3 is TGCAGCGTTGAAGGGACAGACTCTGGAAACACCATATATTTT.

The gene calls are TRBV5-4 and TRBJ2-3; maybe TRBD2 (5 bases). The CDR3 is 15 residues long. The ends were cut back, 2 bases at V and 1 base at J, with 11 bases in the middle. Germline lookup yields CDR1 SGHNT and CDR2 YYREEE (reference sequence). This chain's CDR3 is CASSFIGGRTDTQYF. CDR3 DNA: TGTGCCAGCAGCTTCATCGGAGGCCGCACAGATACGCAGTATTTT. Using reference TRBV5-4 and TRBJ2-3 for the parts outside the CDR3, the full variable domain is ETGVTQSPTHLIKTRGQQVTLRCSSQSGHNTVSWYQQALGQGPQFIFQYYREEENGRGNFPPRFSGLQFPNYSSELNVNALELDDSALYLCASSFIGGRTDTQYFGPGTRLTVL.

The chain couples TRBV7-8 to TRBJ2-5; 9 nucleotides agree with TRBD2. V lost 3 bases, J lost 5 bases, and 4 bases stayed unmatched. Germline V gives CDR1 SGHVS, CDR2 FQNEAQ. The CDR3 consists of 14 residues. The CDR3 region is CASSFSGSWETQYF. The DNA for the CDR3 is TGTGCCAGCAGCTTTAGCGGGAGCTGGGAGACCCAGTACTTC.

The chain carries TRBV29-1 and TRBJ2-5, with D maybe TRBD2 (5 bases). Trimming cost V 4 bases and J 8 bases, with 14 bases left between them. The CDR3 consists of 12 residues. The germline V gene encodes CDR1 SQVTM and CDR2 ANQGSEA. Here the CDR3 DNA reads TGCAGCGTTGTTGTCACGGGGAAAACCCAGTACTTC. Translation gives CSVVVTGKTQYF.

The V gene is TRBV5-6, the J gene TRBJ2-2; 9 bases align to TRBD1. Germline CDR1 is SGHDT and CDR2 is YYEEEE. The CDR3 has 15 amino acids. The junction had 4 bases not matched to a gene; V was cut back by 3 bases and J by 4 bases. The CDR3 DNA reads TGTGCCAGCAGCTGGGGACAGGGCACCACCGGGGAGCTGTTTTTT. Its translation is CASSWGQGTTGELFF.

This rearrangement joins TRBV10-2 to TRBJ1-4, with TRBD1 as a possible D gene (6 bases). The CDR3 is 13 amino acids. CDR1 and CDR2 (germline): WSHSY, SAAADI. V shed 5 bases and J shed 7 bases, with 11 bases lying between them. Written as DNA, the CDR3 is TGCGCCAGCAGTAGCAGGGGTGGTGAAAAACTGTTTTTT. This encodes CASSSRGGEKLFF.

The rearrangement uses TRBV27 and TRBJ2-5; 7 nucleotides align to TRBD1. TRBJ2-7 explains the end of the DNA better; the J call may be wrong. This CDR3 is 12 amino acids long. The germline CDR1 and CDR2 sequences are MNHEY and SMNVEV (reference sequence). CDR3 in amino acids: CASSLTGTEQYF. The CDR3 DNA reads as TGTGCCAGCAGTTTGACAGGGACCGAGCAGTACTTC.